The T cell receptor (beta chain) under discussion was sequenced for a study of siplizumab effects on memory and regulatory T cells. Assays captured 9.8 x 10^4 or so TCR templates per sample. The method was immunoSEQ multiplex PCR; TCRdb's version includes in-frame clones alone and lacks a portion of them. The sample consists of roughly 100,000 clones, more than 85% of them appearing once. The V gene's germline CDR1 is MNHEY and CDR2 SVGAGI. CDR3 size: 13 residues. The ends were cut back, 6 bases at V and 1 base at J, with 8 bases in the middle. General study results and limits: Proliferating Tregs from siplizumab cultures lacked functional confirmation of suppression.

As regards this clone: Antigen: not known.

Specimen: CD4+ T cells sorted from blood. The TCR sequence derives from a human donor in good health. The chain couples TRBV6-5 to TRBJ2-3; D is ambiguous. In DNA form, the CDR3 reads TGTGCCAGCAGAAGAGCAGGCACAGATACGCAGTATTTT. Amino acids: CASRRAGTDTQYF.